Listed below are T cell receptor beta chains from one sample, sequenced in a study of T cell repertoires in cytomegalovirus infection. Antigens of these TCRs are unknown. A single record per CDR3 protein comes from TCRdb applying MiXCR to the reads. This sample has roughly 80,000 distinct CDR3 sequences, with roughly 37% found just once. Sequences were derived from CD8+ T cells from cultured PBMCs, sampled from culture after CMV antigen stimulation. These receptors all come from a human donor in good health (CMV status not recorded). Some clones in this sample may be carry-over from other donors' samples. CDR3s include the opening cysteine and the closing phenylalanine or tryptophan. The D gene is left open where the match is weak. Where a row states a size, it is once, few, many or the class of an expanded clone; other rows omit it.

>TRBJ2-1|TRBV19|NA|NA|12
TGTGCCAGCAGAGGACCTCACAATGAGCAGTTCTTC
CASRGPHNEQFF
>TRBJ2-7|TRBV9|TRBD2|NA|15
TGTGCCAGCAGCGTAGATGGGACTAGTGGACGGGAGCAGTACTTC
CASSVDGTSGREQYF
>TRBJ1-5|TRBV6-2/TRBV6-3|NA|few|18
TGTGCCAGCAGTTACTCGATGGTTGAGACCCTTAATAATCAGCCCCAGCATTTT
CASSYSMVETLNNQPQHF
>TRBJ2-5|TRBV27|NA|few|15
TGTGCCAGCAGTTTATCGGCACTTAACCAAGAGACCCAGTACTTC
CASSLSALNQETQYF
>TRBJ2-1|TRBV7-6|TRBD1|NA|17
TGTGCCAGCAGCTTAGTAGGGGGCCTAAAATCCAACGGCGTGATGGTCTTC
CASSLVGGLKSNGVMVF
>TRBJ2-5|TRBV6-2/TRBV6-3|TRBD2|NA|18
TGTGCCAGCAGTCAAGGACTAGCGGGGGGGACGTTTGGGGAGACCCAGTACTTC
CASSQGLAGGTFGETQYF
>TRBJ1-1|TRBV11-2|NA|few|13
TGTGCCAGCCCAGCGGGGGAAGGCACTGAAGCTTTCTTT
CASPAGEGTEAFF
>TRBJ2-1|TRBV10-3|TRBD1|NA|18
TGTGCCATCAGTGAGCCCGACGTTGACAGGGGGCTCGACAATGAGCAGTTCTTC
CAISEPDVDRGLDNEQFF
>TRBJ2-3|TRBV5-4|TRBD2|once|15
TGTGCCAGCCGGGTAGCGGGGGGAAGCACAGATACGCAGTATTTT
CASRVAGGSTDTQYF
>TRBJ2-1|TRBV7-6|TRBD2|once|15
TGTGCCAGCAGCTTCAGCGGGGGCCAACTCAATGAGCAGTTCTTC
CASSFSGGQLNEQFF
>TRBJ1-2|TRBV7-6|TRBD1|NA|15
TGTGCCAGCAGCTACAGCCCAGGGGGTGGGAATGGCTACACCTTC
CASSYSPGGGNGYTF
>TRBJ2-3|TRBV7-8|TRBD1|NA|16
TGTGCCAGCAGCTCCACAGGGGGCTCTGGGGGGACACTTCGGTATTTT
CASSSTGGSGGTLRYF
>TRBJ1-6|TRBV6-2/TRBV6-3|NA|NA|14
TGTGCCAGCAGGCTGAGGACAATCGGAGTACCCCTCCACTTT
CASRLRTIGVPLHF
>TRBJ1-2|TRBV7-9|NA|few|15
TGTGCCAGCAGCTTAGTAGGGCTCAGGGCGCATGGCTACACCTTC
CASSLVGLRAHGYTF
>TRBJ1-1|TRBV7-2|NA|NA|13
TGTGCCAGCAGCTTAGACGGTTTCACTGAAGCTTTCTTT
CASSLDGFTEAFF
>TRBJ1-1|TRBV6-6|NA|NA|15
TGTGCCAGCAGACACGAGGGCCCCATAAACACTGAAGCTTTCTTT
CASRHEGPINTEAFF
>TRBJ2-5|TRBV20-1|NA|NA|13
TGCAGTGCTACACTACCGGTCGAAGAGACCCAGTACTTC
CSATLPVEETQYF
>TRBJ1-3|TRBV12-3/TRBV12-4|NA|few|15
TGTGCCAGCAGTTTTGATGATAGCTCTGGAAACACCATATATTTT
CASSFDDSSGNTIYF
>TRBJ2-3|TRBV11-2|NA|NA|17
TGTGCCAGCAGCTTACGGACCATAGGGGGATCGGCAGATACGCAGTATTTT
CASSLRTIGGSADTQYF
>TRBJ1-2|TRBV7-9|NA|few|13
TGTGCCAGCGGGACGGCAACTAACTATGGCTACACCTTC
CASGTATNYGYTF
>TRBJ2-3|TRBV7-6|TRBD1|few|15
TGTGCCAGCAGCTCCGGGACAGGGCAGGTAGATACGCAGTATTTT
CASSSGTGQVDTQYF
>TRBJ2-2|TRBV6-1|NA|NA|19
TGTGCCAGCAGTGAAGCGCTAGGTTCAGGGGCCTCGAACACCGGGGAGCTGTTTTTT
CASSEALGSGASNTGELFF
>TRBJ2-7|TRBV25-1|NA|NA|13
TGTGCCAGCAGGACGACAGGCCACTACGAGCAGTACTTC
CASRTTGHYEQYF
>TRBJ1-3|TRBV7-6|TRBD1|NA|15
TGTGCCAGCAGCTTAGGACAGGGCTCTGGAAACACCATATATTTT
CASSLGQGSGNTIYF
>TRBJ2-1|TRBV7-2|TRBD2|many|18
TGTGCCAGCAGCCCCATGACCCTAGCGGGGGGGCGGTACAATGAGCAGTTCTTC
CASSPMTLAGGRYNEQFF
>TRBJ1-2|TRBV11-1|NA|NA|15
TGTGCCAGCAGCTTAGGACGGCGGACTAACTATGGCTACACCTTC
CASSLGRRTNYGYTF
>TRBJ2-7|TRBV5-1|TRBD2|few|18
TGCGCCAGCAGCTTCATGTTACTTACCGGGACTAGAGACGACGAGCAGTACTTC
CASSFMLLTGTRDDEQYF